This T cell receptor beta chain emerged from a study of CD8 T cells in Susac syndrome. RNA in amounts of roughly 0.5 to 1 ug was reverse transcribed with random hexamers. The TCR beta CDR3 was amplified by immunoSEQ multiplex PCR across 54 Vbeta, 13 Jbeta. Using its own MiXCR run on the immunoSEQ multiplex PCR reads, TCRdb lists one record per CDR3 protein. Of some 110,000 distinct CDR3 sequences in the sample, 90% to 95% were seen once. Negative isolation was applied to CD8+ and CD4+ T cells, and FACS enrichment was applied to TEMRA cells. This CDR3 is built from 12 residues. V lost 4 bases to trimming and J lost 3 bases, with 8 bases between them. Per germline, CDR1 DFQATT and CDR2 SNEGSKA (reference sequence).

The chain employs TRBV20-1 and TRBJ2-3; no firm D call. The sample comprised CD4+ T cells from PBMCs. This clonotype was sampled from a human donor with multiple sclerosis. Here the CDR3 reads CSAKLSTDTQYF. The CDR3 DNA sequence: TGCAGTGCTAAACTATCAACAGATACGCAGTATTTT.